The clone carrying this T cell receptor beta chain was counted between two and nine times. The antigen remains unidentified. This sample is part of a study of cytomegalovirus exposure and HLA in healthy donors. Study-wide findings and caveats: The study found most TCR sequences rare, yet found some public TCRs in many donors.

Both 60 Vbeta primers and 13 Jbeta primers went into the PCR. Libraries were prepared by immunoSEQ multiplex PCR; TCRdb keeps only in-frame clonotypes and omits some of them. There are 130,000 to 150,000 clones in the sample; about 64% occur only once, and 3% lies in the top ten. The sequencing input was PBMCs. This receptor was taken from a woman aged 25 to 45 in good health and CMV-seropositive.

This chain's CDR3 is CASSPYPGGPEAFF. CDR3 nucleotide sequence: TGCGCCAGCAGTCCATATCCTGGAGGGCCTGAAGCTTTCTTT. The chain couples TRBV10-1 to TRBJ1-1; no clear D. Germline assignment: CDR1 WNHNN and CDR2 SYGVQD (reference sequence). Trimming cost V 5 bases and J 6 bases, with 16 bases left between them. The CDR3 is 14 amino acids.